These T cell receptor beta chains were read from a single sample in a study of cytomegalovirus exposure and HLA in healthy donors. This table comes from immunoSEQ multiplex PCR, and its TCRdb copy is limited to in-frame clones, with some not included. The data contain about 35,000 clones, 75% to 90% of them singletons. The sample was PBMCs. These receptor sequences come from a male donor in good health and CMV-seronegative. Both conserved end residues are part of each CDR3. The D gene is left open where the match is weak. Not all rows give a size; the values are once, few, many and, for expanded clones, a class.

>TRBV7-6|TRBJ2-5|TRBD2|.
TGTGCCAGCAGCTTAACTGGACTAGCGGGAGGGGTAGAGACCCAGTACTTC
CASSLTGLAGGVETQYF
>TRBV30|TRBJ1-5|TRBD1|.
TGTGCCTGGAGCGGGACAGGGGGAAGGCCCCAGCATTTT
CAWSGTGGRPQHF
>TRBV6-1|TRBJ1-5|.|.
TGTGCCAGTCAGGGTGAGGGCAATCAGCCCCAGCATTTT
CASQGEGNQPQHF
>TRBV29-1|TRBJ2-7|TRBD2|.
TGCAGCGTTGCCGGGACTAGCGGGAGAGGGGAGCAGTACTTC
CSVAGTSGRGEQYF
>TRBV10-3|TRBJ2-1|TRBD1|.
TGTGCCATCAGTGGATCTCCCGGACAGGGGGCGGGCGATGAGCAGTTCTTC
CAISGSPGQGAGDEQFF
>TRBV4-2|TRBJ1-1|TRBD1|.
TGTGCCAGCAGCCAACAGACAGGGGGCCGGATGAACACTGAAGCTTTCTTT
CASSQQTGGRMNTEAFF
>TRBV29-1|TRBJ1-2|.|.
TGCAGCGTTGAAGTCCCGCCGGCTAACTATGGCTACACCTTC
CSVEVPPANYGYTF
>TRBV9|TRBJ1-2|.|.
TGTGCCAGCAGCTCCCAAGGGAGTAACTATGGCTACACCTTC
CASSSQGSNYGYTF
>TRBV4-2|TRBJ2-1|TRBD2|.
TGTGCCAGCAGCCAAGGACTAGCGGGGTACAATGAGCAGTTCTTC
CASSQGLAGYNEQFF
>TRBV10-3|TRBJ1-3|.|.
TGTGCCATTGCCATCGGTACCGGAAACACCATATATTTT
CAIAIGTGNTIYF
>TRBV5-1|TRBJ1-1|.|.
TGCGCCAGCAGCTTGGTGGTAGGGGTGAACACTGAAGCTTTCTTT
CASSLVVGVNTEAFF
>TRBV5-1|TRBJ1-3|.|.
TGCGCCAGCAGCTCCGACAGCTTGAACACCATATATTTT
CASSSDSLNTIYF
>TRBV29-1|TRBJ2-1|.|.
TGCAGCGTTGTCGCGCAGGGCGGCAATGAGCAGTTCTTC
CSVVAQGGNEQFF
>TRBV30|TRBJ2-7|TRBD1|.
TGTGCCTGGAGCGGGGACAGCTACGAGCAGTACTTC
CAWSGDSYEQYF
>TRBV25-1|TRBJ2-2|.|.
TGTGCCAGCAGTGAAAGCCTTGGCAGGGCGAACACCGGGGAGCTGTTTTTT
CASSESLGRANTGELFF
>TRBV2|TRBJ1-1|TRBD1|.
TGTGCCAGCAGTGAGGATGGACAGGGTTTGTCGTTAGCTGAAGCTTTCTTT
CASSEDGQGLSLAEAFF
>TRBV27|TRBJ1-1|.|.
TGTGCCAGCAGTCGCAGCGGGGGCACTGAAGCTTTCTTT
CASSRSGGTEAFF
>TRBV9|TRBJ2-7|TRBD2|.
TGTGCCAGCAGCGGCGGGACTATACCCCTGGAGCAGTACTTC
CASSGGTIPLEQYF
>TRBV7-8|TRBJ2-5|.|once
TGTGCCAGCAGCTTAGTTTTTCCCCCGTCAGGGGCGTCGGAGACCCAGTACTTC
CASSLVFPPSGASETQYF
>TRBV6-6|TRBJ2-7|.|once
TGTGCCAGCAGCGCGGACACATACGAGCAGTACTTC
CASSADTYEQYF
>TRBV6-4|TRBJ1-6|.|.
TGTGCCAGCAGCAGCACCCGACAATCACCCCTCCACTTT
CASSSTRQSPLHF
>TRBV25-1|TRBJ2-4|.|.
TGTGCCAGCAGTGATTTTGGAGTTAGAAACATTCAGTACTTC
CASSDFGVRNIQYF
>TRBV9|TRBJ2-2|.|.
TGTGCCAGCAGCGTAGGGGGACTCCTGAACACCGGGGAGCTGTTTTTT
CASSVGGLLNTGELFF
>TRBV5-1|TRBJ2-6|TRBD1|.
TGCGCCAGCAGCTTGCCGGACAGGGGGTGGGGTACTGGGGCCAACGTCCTGACTTTC
CASSLPDRGWGTGANVLTF
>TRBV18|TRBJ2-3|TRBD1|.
TGTGCCAGCTCACGGGACAGTAGCACAGATACGCAGTATTTT
CASSRDSSTDTQYF
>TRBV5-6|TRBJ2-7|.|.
TGTGCCAGCAGCTACTCCCTCTACTTAGACGAGCAGTACTTC
CASSYSLYLDEQYF
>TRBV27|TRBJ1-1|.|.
TGTGCCAGCAGTTTTGGCCCGAACACTGAAGCTTTCTTT
CASSFGPNTEAFF
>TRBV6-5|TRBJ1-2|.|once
TGTGCCAGCAGTTACTTTGGGCAGGGCAGTGGCTACACCTTC
CASSYFGQGSGYTF
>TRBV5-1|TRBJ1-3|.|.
TGCGCCAGCAGCTTGGGCGGACAGTCGGCAAACACCATATATTTT
CASSLGGQSANTIYF
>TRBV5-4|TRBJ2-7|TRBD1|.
TGTGCCAGCAGAGGACAGGGAGTCAAGTCCTACGAGCAGTACTTC
CASRGQGVKSYEQYF
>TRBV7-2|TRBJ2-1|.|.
TGTGCCAGCAGCCCGCAGGGCCTCTGGAATGAGCAGTTCTTC
CASSPQGLWNEQFF